Shown below are 27 T cell receptor beta chains from a single sample sequenced in a study of T cell repertoires in cytomegalovirus infection. TCRdb fed the reads into MiXCR, producing one record per CDR3 protein. The table lists 35,000 to 55,000 distinct CDR3 sequences, around 20% of them singletons. The antigens these receptors bind are not known. Sequenced input: PBMCs, sequenced either directly or after in vitro stimulation (not recorded which). Receptors were obtained from a human donor in good health (CMV status not recorded). Some clones in this sample may be carry-over from other donors' samples.

The chain employs TRBV6-5 and TRBJ2-3; no reliable D call. CDR1 and CDR2 (germline): MNHEY, SVGAGI. Between the trimmed V and J ends, which lost 7 bases and 6 bases, there was a span of 8 bases. This CDR3 spans 11 amino acids. CDR3 amino acids: CASKRSDTQYF. The CDR3 nucleotides read TGTGCCAGCAAACGTTCGGATACGCAGTATTTT.

The chain carries TRBV2 and TRBJ2-1, with unresolved D. With 0 bases removed from V and 15 bases from J, the gap between germline ends came to 15 bases. Germline V gene sequence: CDR1 SNHLY, CDR2 FYNNEI. CDR3 length: 13 residues. This CDR3 reads CASSEATLPQRFF. The CDR3 DNA sequence: TGTGCCAGCAGTGAAGCAACCCTTCCTCAGCGGTTCTTC.

This clonotype was observed many times. The rearrangement links TRBV7-2 to TRBJ1-1; D gene ambiguous. Trimming cost V 2 bases and J 4 bases, with 14 bases left between them. Germline CDR1 and CDR2: SGHTA and FQGNSA. The CDR3 sequence is 15 residues long. The CDR3 sequence: CASSLQGPVGTEAFF. The CDR3 DNA reads as TGTGCCAGCAGCTTACAAGGTCCAGTGGGCACTGAAGCTTTCTTT.

A few counts support this clonotype. V is TRBV10-3 and J is TRBJ2-5, with 7 nucleotides matching TRBD1. Trimming at V came to 4 bases and at J to 3 bases, leaving 14 bases not matched to a gene. The CDR3 is made up of 17 amino acids. The germline gives CDR1 ENHRY, CDR2 SYGVKD. The DNA of the CDR3 is TGTGCCATCAGTGCCAACCGGGACAGCAACCCAGAAGAGACCCAGTACTTC. It specifies CAISANRDSNPEETQYF.

In this sample, this clonotype turned up many times. The V gene is TRBV6-5, the J gene TRBJ1-6; tentatively, D is TRBD1 (5 bases). Between the trimmed V and J ends, which lost 4 bases and 0 bases, there was a span of 13 bases. CDR3 size: 17 residues. Germline CDR1 reads MNHEY; CDR2 reads SVGAGI. The CDR3 region is CASSSRGYSSYNSPLHF. The CDR3 DNA follows: TGTGCCAGCAGTTCACGGGGCTATAGCTCCTATAATTCACCCCTCCACTTT.

This clonotype was detected ten times or more. The chain couples TRBV7-2 to TRBJ2-1; a weak D match, TRBD1 (5 bases). From germline, CDR1 is SGHTA and CDR2 FQGNSA. This CDR3 has 11 amino acids. V lost 8 bases and J 8 bases, leaving 10 bases between the germline ends. The CDR3 loop is CASSGYDEQFF. In nucleotides, the CDR3 is TGTGCCAGCTCAGGGTACGATGAGCAGTTCTTC.

This clonotype was detected ten times or more. The chain carries TRBV10-3 and TRBJ1-1, with D tentatively TRBD1 (6 bases). There are 13 residues in the CDR3. Germline V CDR1 and CDR2: ENHRY, SYGVKD. V was clipped by 6 bases and J by 1 base, with 9 bases between them. CDR3 protein: CAIRSGQNTEAFF. In DNA, the CDR3 is TGTGCCATCAGATCGGGACAGAACACTGAAGCTTTCTTT.

This clonotype was observed a handful of times. The chain recombines TRBV5-1 with TRBJ2-3; the D is unclear. The CDR3 is 14 amino acids. The germline V and J ends were trimmed by 1 base and 10 bases, with 16 bases remaining between them. CDR1 is SGHRS and CDR2 is YFSETQ in the germline V gene. The chain's CDR3 is CASSLTDRPLAQYF. The CDR3 DNA reads TGCGCCAGCAGCTTGACTGACCGACCCTTGGCGCAGTATTTT.

This sequence joins TRBV5-1 and TRBJ2-7, with D perhaps matching TRBD1 or TRBD2 (5 bases each). Germline values: CDR1 SGHRS, CDR2 YFSETQ. V was cut by 4 bases and J by 3 bases, with 11 bases left in between. The CDR3 length is 13 residues. CDR3 sequence: CASSRDGGYEQYF. For the CDR3, the DNA is TGCGCCAGCAGCCGGGACGGTGGCTACGAGCAGTACTTC.

Many counts were recorded for this clonotype. The V gene is TRBV7-2, the J gene TRBJ2-7; tentatively, D is TRBD1 (5 bases). CDR3 length: 16 residues. The ends were cut back, 2 bases at V and 9 bases at J, with 23 bases in the middle. CDR1 SGHTA and CDR2 FQGNSA come from the germline V gene. CDR3 sequence: CASSLKGLGIFSGQYF. The CDR3 bases are TGTGCCAGCAGCTTAAAGGGGCTGGGTATTTTTTCGGGGCAGTACTTC.

The J gene is TRBJ2-7, the V gene TRBV7-2; 10 positions agree with TRBD1. CDR1 and CDR2 (germline): SGHTA, FQGNSA. Trimming took 5 bases from V and 7 from J; bases not matched to a gene: 5. The CDR3 has 13 amino acids. CDR3: CASSQDRGREQYF. For the CDR3, the DNA is TGTGCCAGCAGCCAAGACAGGGGGCGGGAGCAGTACTTC. The full variable domain, its missing parts supplied by reference TRBV7-2 and TRBJ2-7, is GAGVSQSPSNKVTEKGKDVELRCDPISGHTALYWYRQSLGQGLEFLIYFQGNSAPDKSGLPSDRFSAERTGGSVSTLTIQRTQQEDSAVYLCASSQDRGREQYFGPGTRLTVT.

This clonotype was found a few times. J is TRBJ1-5 and V is TRBV5-5; weak D call: TRBD1 (6 bases). This CDR3 contains 16 residues. The germline V and J ends were trimmed by 0 bases and 2 bases, with 12 bases remaining between them. Germline loops: CDR1 SGHKS, CDR2 YYEKEE (reference sequence). CDR3 region: CASSLGGAWGNQPQHF. CDR3 DNA: TGTGCCAGCAGCTTGGGGGGGGCCTGGGGCAATCAGCCCCAGCATTTT.

This clonotype was seen more than once but under ten times. V gene TRBV2 combines with J gene TRBJ1-3; 7 bases align to TRBD1. CDR1 is SNHLY and CDR2 is FYNNEI in the germline V gene. The CDR3 consists of 17 residues. Unmatched junction bases numbered 9, after V lost 4 bases and J lost 0 bases. CDR3 loop: CASSVEGAASSGNTIYF. The CDR3 nucleotides are TGTGCCAGCAGTGTGGAGGGGGCGGCGAGCTCTGGAAACACCATATATTTT.

This clonotype was detected only a few times. The chain joins TRBV2 to TRBJ1-4, with unresolved D. V was clipped by 3 bases and J by 12 bases, with 8 bases between them. Germline V CDR1 and CDR2: SNHLY, FYNNEI. The CDR3 length is 11 residues. The CDR3 reads CASSDVLELFF. Here the CDR3 DNA reads TGTGCCAGCAGTGACGTACTGGAACTGTTTTTT.

This chain connects TRBV10-3 to TRBJ1-2, with D maybe TRBD1 (5 bases). In germline, CDR1 is ENHRY, CDR2 SYGVKD. This CDR3 is built from 14 residues. V dropped 2 bases and J dropped 4 bases, with 11 bases sitting between them. The CDR3 bases are TGTGCCATCAGTGAGCCTGACAGCGGCTATGGCTACACCTTC. This encodes CAISEPDSGYGYTF.

The V call is TRBV5-1, the J call TRBJ2-1; 11 bases agree with TRBD2. The germline V gene has CDR1 SGHRS and CDR2 YFSETQ. The V and J ends lost 1 base and 4 bases, in that order; junction bases with no gene match: 1. The CDR3 spans 15 residues. The DNA for the CDR3 is TGCGCCAGCAGCTTGACTAGCGGGGGATACAATGAGCAGTTCTTC. Translated: CASSLTSGGYNEQFF.

This clonotype was picked up a small number of times. V usage is TRBV6-1 and J usage is TRBJ2-7, with TRBD2 matching over 10 bases. Germline CDR1 and CDR2: MNHNS and SASEGT. V trimming: 6 bases; J trimming: 2 bases; junction bases outside the gene matches: 7. The CDR3 totals 15 residues. In DNA, the CDR3 is TGTGCCAGCAGCCCTACTAGCGGGACTACCTACGAGCAGTACTTC. This gives the protein CASSPTSGTTYEQYF.

This clonotype was detected a few times. The chain couples TRBV20-1 to TRBJ2-7; D unclear. CDR1 and CDR2 from the germline V gene are DFQATT and SNEGSKA (reference sequence). V shed 6 bases and J shed 1 base, with 16 bases lying between them. The CDR3 is made up of 14 amino acids. The CDR3: CSASGVVGSYEQYF. In DNA form, the CDR3 reads TGCAGTGCCAGTGGAGTGGTGGGTTCCTACGAGCAGTACTTC.

This clonotype was seen more than once but under ten times. The chain employs TRBV7-9 and TRBJ1-2, with TRBD1 matching over 8 bases. Germline CDR1 SEHNR, CDR2 FQNEAQ (reference sequence). J gave up 5 bases and V 1 base, and 0 bases lay outside the gene matches. The CDR3 is made up of 13 amino acids. The CDR3 DNA is TGTGCCAGCAGCTTAGGGACAGGGTATGGCTACACCTTC. Translated, it gives CASSLGTGYGYTF.

This clonotype was detected a few times. J is TRBJ1-3 and V is TRBV18; no clear D gene. CDR3 length: 14 residues. CDR1 is KGHSH, CDR2 LQKENI, per germline. Trimming pared 3 bases from V and 3 bases from J, leaving 9 bases between. The DNA of the CDR3 is TGTGCCAGCTCACCGCGAGAGATTGGAAACACCATATATTTT. Protein sequence: CASSPREIGNTIYF.

This clonotype has more than one count but fewer than ten. The gene calls are TRBV4-2 and TRBJ2-2, with D possibly being TRBD1 (6 bases). Trimming removed 4 bases at V and 8 bases at J, with 17 bases between. The CDR3 runs 15 residues. Germline-derived CDR1 and CDR2 are LGHNA and YNFKEQ. DNA for the CDR3: TGTGCCAGCAGCCGTGGTACCCCAGGGGTTGGGGAGCTGTTTTTT. As protein: CASSRGTPGVGELFF.

This clonotype was seen only a few times. The gene calls are TRBV6-1 and TRBJ2-1; 8 nucleotides agree with TRBD2. The CDR3 contains 17 residues. V dropped 4 bases and J dropped 4; count of bases not matched to a gene: 12. The V gene's germline CDR1 is MNHNS and CDR2 SASEGT. CDR3 bases: TGTGCCAGCAGTGCGAGGGCCTCGGGACTAGTATACAATGAGCAGTTCTTC. Translating it yields CASSARASGLVYNEQFF.

This clonotype was seen repeatedly, ten times or more. CDR3 nucleotide sequence: TGTGCCAGCAGAAACACGGGCGAACGGGGCTACACCTTC. Protein sequence: CASRNTGERGYTF. The chain links TRBV12-3 or TRBV12-4 to TRBJ1-2; D remains unclear. V dropped 6 bases and J dropped 8 bases, with 16 bases sitting between them. The CDR3 has 13 amino acids.

In its sample, this clonotype was seen once. The V and J genes are TRBV20-1 and TRBJ2-1; 9 positions match TRBD2. Looked up from germline, CDR1 is DFQATT and CDR2 is SNEGSKA (reference sequence). This CDR3 is built from 14 residues. Trimming removed 6 bases from V and 3 bases from J; junction bases left unmatched: 6. CDR3 sequence reads: CSAALAGVYNEQFF. Written as DNA, the CDR3 is TGCAGTGCCGCGTTAGCGGGGGTCTACAATGAGCAGTTCTTC.

A few counts support this clonotype. The CDR3: CASTPYTDTQYF. The CDR3 nucleotides read TGTGCCAGCACCCCCTACACAGATACGCAGTATTTT. The rearrangement uses TRBV5-5 and TRBJ2-3; D is unclear. V lost 6 bases and J lost 2, with 7 bases in between. The CDR3 loop spans 12 amino acids. Per germline, CDR1 SGHKS and CDR2 YYEKEE (reference sequence).

This clonotype has a handful of counts. The gene calls are TRBV28 and TRBJ1-2, with D possibly being TRBD1 (6 bases). CDR1 and CDR2 from the germline V gene are MDHEN and SYDVKM. CDR3 length: 13 residues. V gave up 6 bases and J gave up 8 bases, with 16 bases separating them. The chain's CDR3 is CASRRQVLEGYTF. The CDR3 coding sequence is TGTGCCAGCAGAAGACAGGTCCTGGAAGGCTACACCTTC.

This chain connects TRBV2 to TRBJ2-6, with D hard to call. V lost 6 bases, J lost 2 bases, and 11 bases lay in between. The CDR3 length is 15 residues. The V gene's germline CDR1 is SNHLY and CDR2 FYNNEI. The CDR3 DNA reads as TGTGCCAGCAGAGACGACGCCGCTGGGGCCAACGTCCTGACTTTC. This sequence encodes CASRDDAAGANVLTF.